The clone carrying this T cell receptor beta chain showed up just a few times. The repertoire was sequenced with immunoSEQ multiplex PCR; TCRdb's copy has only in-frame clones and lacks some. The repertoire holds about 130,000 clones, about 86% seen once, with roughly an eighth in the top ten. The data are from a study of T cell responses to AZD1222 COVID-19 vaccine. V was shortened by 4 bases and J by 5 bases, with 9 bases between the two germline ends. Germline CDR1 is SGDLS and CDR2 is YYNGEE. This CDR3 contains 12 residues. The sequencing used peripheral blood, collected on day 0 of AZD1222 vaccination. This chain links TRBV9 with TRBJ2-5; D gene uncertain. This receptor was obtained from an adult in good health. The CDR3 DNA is TGTGCCAGCAGCCCCTCAGCTGAGACCCAGTACTTC. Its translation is CASSPSAETQYF. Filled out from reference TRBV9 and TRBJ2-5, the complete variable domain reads DSGVTQTPKHLITATGQRVTLRCSPRSGDLSVYWYQQSLDQGLQFLIQYYNGEERAKGNILERFSAQQFPDLHSELNLSSLELGDSALYFCASSPSAETQYFGPGTRLLVL.